A single sample is the source of the 22 T cell receptor beta chains below, sequenced in a study of T-cell reconstitution after alpha-beta-depleted transplantation in children (dated by TCRdb to the mid-2010s). The treatment or condition label corresponds to: allogeneic hematopoietic cell transplantation with graft depleted of TCRalphabeta T cells and CD19 B cells. Library creation used PCR. Sequencing was carried out with an Illumina HiSeq 2500. To normalize quantification of the TCRbeta repertoire, the TCR libraries were built with molecular barcoding that relied on unique molecular identifiers. Using fastp at Q25 and MiXCR, TCRdb reprocessed the public reads and kept productive beta chains. Rows with one shared CDR3 protein collapse into an entry with the most common genes and DNA. This sample lists under 750,000 distinct CDR3 sequences; roughly 23% were detected once. The ten largest clones add up to 13% to 15% of the sample.

Sequences were derived from PBMCs, mostly from graft donor cells, sampled 360 days after TCRalphabeta/CD19-depleted stem cell transplant. These receptors were taken from a boy under two years old who had a stem cell transplant for acute myeloid leukemia, so the T cells may come from the graft donor.

The rearrangement links TRBV20-1 to TRBJ2-7; 10 nucleotides align to TRBD2. Germline trimming cut 5 bases from V and 2 bases from J; bases unmatched to any gene: 6. The germline V gene encodes CDR1 DFQATT and CDR2 SNEGSKA (reference sequence). The length of the CDR3 is 14 residues. The CDR3 region is CSAATSGVPYEQYV. The CDR3 DNA sequence: TGCAGTGCTGCCACTAGCGGGGTTCCCTACGAGCAGTACGTC.

This sequence joins TRBV29-1 and TRBJ1-4; D gene uncertain. Per the germline V gene, CDR1 is SQVTM and CDR2 is ANQGSEA. Deletions cut 1 base from V and 7 bases from J, with 10 bases between. This CDR3 region has 13 residues. This CDR3 is CSVEGEGIEKLFF. CDR3 DNA: TGCAGCGTTGAAGGGGAGGGTATTGAAAAACTGTTTTTT.

This clonotype was counted a few times. The rearrangement uses TRBV5-1 and TRBJ2-5; D gene ambiguous. This CDR3 is built from 13 residues. V was shortened by 4 bases and J by 6 bases, with 13 bases between the two germline ends. Germline assignment: CDR1 SGHRS and CDR2 YFSETQ. The CDR3 spells CASSPSAEKTQYF. CDR3 in DNA: TGCGCCAGCAGCCCCTCGGCGGAAAAGACCCAGTACTTC.

This clonotype appeared a few times. The chain recombines TRBV12-3 or TRBV12-4 with TRBJ1-2; D is possibly TRBD1 (5 bases). Deletions cut 10 bases from V and 0 bases from J, with 12 bases between. The CDR3 is 13 residues long. CDR3 coding DNA: TGTGCCATGGCGGGGGTCCCTAACTATGGCTACACCTTC. Protein sequence: CAMAGVPNYGYTF.

This clonotype was found a few times. The rearrangement joins TRBV7-9 to TRBJ1-5; TRBD1 aligns across 9 bases. The germline V gene encodes CDR1 SEHNR and CDR2 FQNEAQ (reference sequence). CDR3 length equals 16 residues. V shed 10 bases, J shed 3 bases, and the junction held 13 bases outside the gene matches. The CDR3 bases are TGTGCCACCAATAAAGAGGACAGGGGATTCAATCAGCCCCAGCATTTT. It is translated as CATNKEDRGFNQPQHF.

Ten or more counts support this clonotype. This chain uses TRBV10-3 with TRBJ2-7, with 7 bases aligning to TRBD2. The CDR3 is made up of 15 amino acids. Germline V gene data show CDR1 as ENHRY and CDR2 as SYGVKD. This CDR3 reads CATSDTGGLNYEQYV. CDR3 in DNA: TGTGCCACCAGTGATACCGGGGGGTTGAACTACGAGCAGTACGTC.

The chain is built from TRBV20-1 and TRBJ1-6; D might be TRBD1 (5 bases). V lost 6 bases and J lost 9, with 18 bases in between. This CDR3 is built from 14 residues. Germline loops: CDR1 DFQATT, CDR2 SNEGSKA (reference sequence). The CDR3 is CSARREISSSPLHF. The CDR3 coding sequence is TGCAGTGCCCGCAGGGAAATTAGTAGTTCACCCCTCCACTTT.

In its sample, this clonotype was seen a few times. The chain uses TRBV28 and TRBJ1-1; TRBD1 might be the D (5 bases). CDR1 is MDHEN, CDR2 SYDVKM, per germline. The V end lost 3 bases, the J end lost 3 bases, and 8 bases lay between the germline ends. The CDR3 has 13 residues. CDR3 region: CASSLAGYTEAFF. CDR3 DNA sequence: TGTGCCAGCAGTTTGGCAGGGTACACTGAAGCTTTCTTT.

The chain is built from TRBV4-3 and TRBJ2-1; 7 bases line up with TRBD1. This CDR3 region has 14 residues. The J segment lost 7 bases and the V segment lost 1 base, leaving 4 bases of the junction unmatched. CDR1 and CDR2 (germline): LGHNA, YSLEER. The CDR3 sequence: CASSQGTGENEQFF. DNA of the CDR3: TGCGCCAGCAGCCAAGGAACAGGGGAAAATGAGCAGTTCTTC.

The chain couples TRBV6-5 to TRBJ1-4, with 8 bases that match TRBD1. Germline V gene data show CDR1 as MNHEY and CDR2 as SVGAGI. This CDR3 is built from 14 residues. V shed 2 bases and J 8 bases; nucleotides not matched to a gene: 4. The CDR3 loop reads CASSYDRGVEKLFF. The DNA of the CDR3 is TGTGCCAGCAGTTACGACAGGGGAGTGGAAAAACTGTTTTTT.

This clonotype was counted between two and nine times. The rearrangement uses TRBV12-3 or TRBV12-4 and TRBJ2-5, with D unclear. V lost 5 bases, J lost 3 bases, and 16 bases lay in between. The CDR3 consists of 15 residues. The CDR3 bases are TGTGCCAGCAGTGGGAATAGTGGGGTCAAAGAGACCCAGTACTTC. Residues: CASSGNSGVKETQYF.

This clonotype was counted ten times or more. V gene TRBV20-1 combines with J gene TRBJ2-5, with a tentative D call TRBD1 (6 bases). From germline, CDR1 is DFQATT and CDR2 SNEGSKA (reference sequence). CDR3 length equals 14 residues. V lost 3 bases, J lost 1 base, and 12 bases lay in between. The CDR3 loop reads CSASHRVGQETQYF. CDR3 coding DNA: TGCAGTGCTAGTCACAGGGTGGGCCAAGAGACCCAGTACTTC.

The chain combines TRBV9 with TRBJ2-1; 7 positions agree with TRBD2. Unmatched junction bases numbered 18, after V lost 4 bases and J lost 8 bases. CDR3 length equals 17 residues. Germline lookup yields CDR1 SGDLS and CDR2 YYNGEE. CDR3 sequence reads: CASSLTMKGLLLDEQFF. CDR3 bases: TGTGCCAGCAGCCTGACTATGAAGGGACTACTACTCGATGAGCAGTTCTTC.

The J gene is TRBJ2-5, the V gene TRBV20-1; 7 positions match TRBD2. The CDR3 is made up of 16 amino acids. Germline V gene lookup returns CDR1 DFQATT and CDR2 SNEGSKA (reference sequence). The junction had 11 bases not matched to a gene; V was cut back by 2 bases and J by 2 bases. For the CDR3, the DNA is TGCAGTGCTAGACCGAATAGCGGGCAAATTCAAGAGACCCAGTACTTC. This sequence encodes CSARPNSGQIQETQYF.

This clonotype has ten or more counts. The V call is TRBV29-1, the J call TRBJ2-1, with TRBD2 matching over 12 bases. The germline gives CDR1 SQVTM, CDR2 ANQGSEA. After removal of 4 bases from V and 16 bases from J, the junction contained 8 bases not matched to a gene. This CDR3 comprises 12 residues. The CDR3 reads CSVGPLAGGRFF. The DNA for the CDR3 is TGCAGCGTTGGTCCACTAGCGGGGGGCCGTTTCTTC.

This clonotype appeared many times. This chain connects TRBV20-1 to TRBJ2-5, with a possible D match to TRBD2 (5 bases). The V gene lost 0 bases and the J gene lost 1 base, with 12 bases spanning the gap. This CDR3 comprises 15 residues. Looked up from germline, CDR1 is DFQATT and CDR2 is SNEGSKA (reference sequence). The CDR3 DNA is TGCAGTGCTAGAGATGGACTCAAGTCCCAAGAGACCCAGTACTTC. Amino acids: CSARDGLKSQETQYF.

The genes are TRBV21-1 and TRBJ2-1; the D segment call TRBD2 is taken from the table without a DNA check. TRBV21-1 is marked as a pseudogene. This CDR3 contains 13 residues. CDR3 in DNA: TGTGCCAGCAGCAAACTAGCGGACAATGAGCAGTTCTTC. It specifies CASSKLADNEQFF.

This clonotype was counted at least ten times. This chain uses TRBV25-1 with TRBJ1-2, with 7 bases that match TRBD1. The CDR3 totals 13 residues. Germline CDR1 reads MGHDK; CDR2 reads SYGVNS. V trimming: 6 bases; J trimming: 9 bases; junction bases outside the gene matches: 10. The chain's CDR3 is CASRNRDSSSYTF. CDR3 DNA: TGTGCCAGCAGAAACCGGGACAGCTCCAGCTACACCTTC.

For the CDR3, the DNA is TGTGCCAGCAGCTTAGACGGCGGGGTAGGGGCAGATACGCAGTATTTT. Its protein is CASSLDGGVGADTQYF. The rearrangement joins TRBV11-3 to TRBJ2-3, with a weak D call TRBD2 (6 bases). The V end was cut by 0 bases, the J end by 4 bases, with 14 bases between. CDR3 length: 16 amino acids. The germline gives CDR1 SGHNT, CDR2 YENEEA.

This clonotype was picked up a small number of times. CDR3 sequence reads: CATHYEQYF. The CDR3 DNA reads TGTGCCACACACTACGAGCAGTACTTC. The V and J genes are TRBV21-1 and TRBJ2-7. TRBV21-1 is noted as a pseudogene. The CDR3 totals 9 residues.

The rearrangement joins TRBV19 to TRBJ2-1; 7 nucleotides match TRBD1. This CDR3 region has 15 residues. CDR1 and CDR2 (germline): LNHDA, SQIVND (reference sequence). The J segment lost 2 bases and the V segment lost 1 base, leaving 2 bases of the junction unmatched. CDR3 DNA: TGTGCCAGTAGTATAGGACAGGGTCCCTACAATGAGCAGTTCTTC. This gives the protein CASSIGQGPYNEQFF.

This clonotype was detected only a few times. As DNA, the CDR3 is TGCAGCGTTGAGGGGCTCGAAAGTACTGAAGCTTTCTTT. Translating gives CSVEGLESTEAFF. This chain links TRBV29-1 with TRBJ1-1; a possible D gene is TRBD1 (5 bases). The CDR3 runs 13 residues. Trimming shortened V by 3 bases and J by 5 bases, and 13 bases separated the two germline ends. CDR1 is SQVTM and CDR2 is ANQGSEA in the germline V gene.